Each of the 30 T cell receptor beta chains below was sequenced from the same sample in a study of T cell responses to AZD1222 COVID-19 vaccine. Generated by immunoSEQ multiplex PCR, the TCRdb table keeps only in-frame clones and is missing some. The sample holds over 130,000 clones, around 89% seen once. This sample comprised peripheral blood, obtained on day 0 of AZD1222 vaccination. Source of these receptors: an adult in good health.

The gene calls are TRBV11-1 and TRBJ2-7; 8 positions agree with TRBD2. This CDR3 contains 16 residues. The V gene's germline CDR1 is SGHAT and CDR2 FQDESV (reference sequence). J was trimmed by 2 bases and V by 1 base; bases with no gene match: 7. The CDR3 DNA reads as TGTGCCAGCAGCTTAGAGAGCGGGAGCCCAACCTACGAGCAGTACTTC. It is translated as CASSLESGSPTYEQYF.

The rearrangement links TRBV25-1 to TRBJ1-2; 8 bases align to TRBD1. The CDR3 totals 18 residues. The V gene end was trimmed by 6 bases and the J gene end by 4 bases; junction bases not matched to a gene: 19. Looked up from germline, CDR1 is MGHDK and CDR2 is SYGVNS. For the CDR3, the DNA is TGTGCCAGCAGCGGTATAGGGACAGGCACTTTACTAGCCTATGGCTACACCTTC. Its protein product is CASSGIGTGTLLAYGYTF.

The gene calls are TRBV24-1 and TRBJ2-1, with no clear D. The CDR3 spans 13 residues. Germline loops: CDR1 KGHDR, CDR2 SFDVKD. Trimming shortened V by 4 bases and J by 8 bases, and 11 bases separated the two germline ends. CDR3 region: CATSDPISHEQFF. CDR3 sequence (DNA): TGTGCCACCAGTGACCCGATTTCCCATGAGCAGTTCTTC.

The chain couples TRBV7-9 to TRBJ1-4, with a tentative D call TRBD1 (5 bases). The germline V gene encodes CDR1 SEHNR and CDR2 FQNEAQ (reference sequence). The CDR3 sequence is 14 residues long. Trimming removed 5 bases from V and 8 bases from J, with 15 bases in between. CDR3 sequence reads: CASSLGTVLEKLFF. The CDR3 DNA reads as TGTGCCAGCAGCCTCGGGACGGTTTTAGAAAAACTGTTTTTT.

V and J are TRBV25-1 and TRBJ2-7; no reliable D call. Trimming cost V 10 bases and J 4 bases, with 20 bases left between them. CDR1 is MGHDK, CDR2 SYGVNS, per germline. The CDR3 spans 14 residues. CDR3 amino acids: CATGVFPYPYEQYF. The CDR3 coding sequence is TGTGCCACCGGCGTATTCCCATATCCATACGAGCAGTACTTC.

J is TRBJ1-4 and V is TRBV5-6, with TRBD1 matching 9 bases. The CDR3 is 15 residues long. J was trimmed by 8 bases and V by 1 base; bases with no gene match: 6. CDR1 SGHDT and CDR2 YYEEEE come from the germline V gene. CDR3 residues: CASSLPTGGNEKLFF. The DNA of the CDR3 is TGTGCCAGCAGCTTGCCGACAGGGGGGAACGAAAAACTGTTTTTT. The full variable domain, in which reference TRBV5-6 and TRBJ1-4 provide the parts outside the CDR3, is DAGVTQSPTHLIKTRGQQVTLRCSPKSGHDTVSWYQQALGQGPQFIFQYYEEEERQRGNFPDRFSGHQFPNYSSELNVNALLLGDSALYLCASSLPTGGNEKLFFGSGTQLSVL.

This rearrangement joins TRBV6-1 to TRBJ1-1; D remains unclear. Germline-derived CDR1 and CDR2 are MNHNS and SASEGT. Trimming cost V 1 base and J 6 bases, with 9 bases left between them. This CDR3 is built from 13 residues. This CDR3 is CASSEDWVAEAFF. The CDR3 region has the DNA TGTGCCAGCAGTGAAGACTGGGTAGCTGAAGCTTTCTTT.

The rearrangement joins TRBV5-6 to TRBJ1-1, with a tentative D call TRBD1 (6 bases). The ends were cut back, 5 bases at V and 1 base at J, with 15 bases in the middle. In germline, CDR1 is SGHDT, CDR2 YYEEEE. This CDR3 is built from 15 residues. The CDR3 region is CASSPYGGPNTEAFF. The CDR3 bases are TGTGCCAGCAGTCCTTATGGGGGGCCGAACACTGAAGCTTTCTTT.

A few counts support this clone. This sequence joins TRBV14 and TRBJ1-1; D gene ambiguous. With 0 bases removed from V and 5 bases from J, the gap between germline ends came to 19 bases. Germline lookup yields CDR1 SGHDN and CDR2 FVKESK. The CDR3 length is 17 residues. The CDR3 DNA is TGTGCCAGCAGCCAAGATCGGTTGGTCCGACTGGGGACTGAAGCTTTCTTT. Protein sequence: CASSQDRLVRLGTEAFF.

V and J are TRBV3-1 (or the pseudogene TRBV3-2) and TRBJ1-2, with D possibly matching TRBD1 (5 bases). The germline CDR1 and CDR2 sequences are LGHDT and YNNKEL (reference sequence). V was shortened by 7 bases and J by 0 bases, with 18 bases between the two germline ends. The CDR3 covers 16 residues. The CDR3 reads CASTKLRGSTNYGYTF. The CDR3 bases are TGTGCCAGCACCAAATTGCGGGGCTCCACTAACTATGGCTACACCTTC.

For this clone: This sample also contains other DNA sequences that code for the same CDR3. The CDR3 loop is CASSYSRNYGYTF. The CDR3, as DNA: TGTGCCAGCAGTTATTCGAGAAACTATGGCTACACCTTC. The chain joins TRBV6-5 to TRBJ1-2; D is undetermined. The germline V gene has CDR1 MNHEY and CDR2 SVGAGI. CDR3 length equals 13 residues. V lost 3 bases and J 2 bases, leaving 7 bases between the germline ends.

The genes are TRBV6-5 and TRBJ1-5; D might be TRBD1 (5 bases). This CDR3 is built from 13 residues. CDR1 is MNHEY, CDR2 SVGAGI, per germline. V was clipped by 8 bases and J by 3 bases, with 11 bases between them. The CDR3 bases are TGTGCCAGCCGATTCAGGGACAATCAGCCCCAGCATTTT. Protein sequence: CASRFRDNQPQHF.

The chain recombines TRBV19 with TRBJ2-3, with 11 bases that match TRBD1. Per germline, CDR1 LNHDA and CDR2 SQIVND (reference sequence). Germline trimming cut 9 bases from V and 2 bases from J; bases unmatched to any gene: 10. The CDR3 length is 16 residues. The CDR3 loop is CASADLGQGDTDTQYF. The CDR3 DNA follows: TGTGCCAGCGCAGACCTGGGACAGGGGGACACAGATACGCAGTATTTT. Full variable domain (outside the CDR3, taken from reference TRBV19 and TRBJ2-3): DGGITQSPKYLFRKEGQNVTLSCEQNLNHDAMYWYRQDPGQGLRLIYYSQIVNDFQKGDIAEGYSVSREKKESFPLTVTSAQKNPTAFYLCASADLGQGDTDTQYFGPGTRLTVL.

There are a few counts of this clone. V usage is TRBV2 and J usage is TRBJ2-7; D may be TRBD2 (6 bases). The V gene's germline CDR1 is SNHLY and CDR2 FYNNEI. The ends were cut back, 7 bases at V and 3 bases at J, with 13 bases in the middle. There are 13 residues in the CDR3. CDR3 in amino acids: CASKLASYYEQYF. Written as DNA, the CDR3 is TGTGCCAGCAAACTAGCCTCATACTACGAGCAGTACTTC.

The genes are TRBV5-1 and TRBJ2-7; unclear D gene. From germline, CDR1 is SGHRS and CDR2 YFSETQ. The V and J ends lost 0 bases and 4 bases respectively, with 8 bases between them. There are 13 residues in the CDR3. The chain's CDR3 is CASSLEKGYEQYF. Here the CDR3 DNA reads TGCGCCAGCAGCTTGGAAAAGGGATACGAGCAGTACTTC.

The V call is TRBV2, the J call TRBJ1-2, with no clear D. CDR3 size: 14 residues. With 6 bases removed from V and 5 bases from J, the gap between germline ends came to 16 bases. Germline CDR1 SNHLY, CDR2 FYNNEI. The CDR3 here is CASRDISSWYGYTF. CDR3 DNA: TGTGCCAGCAGAGACATCTCCTCGTGGTATGGCTACACCTTC.

The CDR3 spells CASSWSGNSQEQYF. Here the CDR3 DNA reads TGCGCCAGCAGCTGGAGCGGGAACAGCCAAGAGCAGTACTTC. V usage is TRBV5-1 and J usage is TRBJ2-7; 7 positions agree with TRBD2. From germline, CDR1 is SGHRS and CDR2 YFSETQ. The junction had 10 bases not matched to a gene; V was cut back by 3 bases and J by 7 bases. CDR3 length: 14 residues. Looking up the rest from reference TRBV5-1 and TRBJ2-7 gives the full variable domain: KAGVTQTPRYLIKTRGQQVTLSCSPISGHRSVSWYQQTPGQGLQFLFEYFSETQRNKGNFPGRFSGRQFSNSRSEMNVSTLELGDSALYLCASSWSGNSQEQYFGPGTRLTVT.

The rearrangement uses TRBV18 and TRBJ1-6; 7 positions match TRBD1. The CDR3 totals 15 residues. Losses at the gene ends were 6 bases for V and 6 bases for J; bases not matched to a gene: 8. Germline V gives CDR1 KGHSH, CDR2 LQKENI. CDR3: CASSPRGSLNSPLHF. Written as DNA, the CDR3 is TGTGCCAGCTCTCCCAGGGGGTCCCTTAATTCACCCCTCCACTTT.

This clone turned up a few times. The chain is built from TRBV27 and TRBJ2-7; the match to TRBD2 covers 9 bases. This CDR3 region has 15 residues. Germline CDR1 is MNHEY and CDR2 is SMNVEV (reference sequence). V was pared by 3 bases and J by 4 bases, with 7 bases of the junction left unmatched. CDR3 coding DNA: TGTGCCAGCAGTTTTAATCTAGCGGGATTGTACGAGCAGTACTTC. Translation gives CASSFNLAGLYEQYF.

The rearrangement joins TRBV5-4 to TRBJ1-1; the D gene is possibly TRBD1 (6 bases). From germline, CDR1 is SGHNT and CDR2 YYREEE (reference sequence). This CDR3 spans 15 amino acids. V gave up 0 bases and J gave up 0 bases, with 9 bases separating them. CDR3 in DNA: TGTGCCAGCAGCTTGGAGGGGGTTATGAACACTGAAGCTTTCTTT. Protein sequence: CASSLEGVMNTEAFF.

This chain connects TRBV9 to TRBJ2-3; D remains unclear. The V end lost 3 bases, the J end lost 6 bases, and 11 bases lay between the germline ends. The CDR3 sequence is 13 residues long. Germline V gene data show CDR1 as SGDLS and CDR2 as YYNGEE. The CDR3: CASSARLMDTQYF. As DNA, the CDR3 is TGTGCCAGCAGCGCGCGCCTAATGGATACGCAGTATTTT.

This chain links TRBV29-1 with TRBJ2-7; D call uncertain. The germline V gene encodes CDR1 SQVTM and CDR2 ANQGSEA. Trimming cost V 4 bases and J 4 bases, with 14 bases left between them. The CDR3 extends over 13 amino acids. The DNA of the CDR3 is TGCAGCGTTGGAGACTCCGTCGTTTACGAGCAGTACTTC. Translation: CSVGDSVVYEQYF.

This clone showed up just a few times. The gene calls are TRBV6-1 and TRBJ2-5; maybe TRBD1 (5 bases). CDR3 length: 15 amino acids. V was pared by 2 bases and J by 0 bases, with 10 bases between. Germline values: CDR1 MNHNS, CDR2 SASEGT. The CDR3 DNA is TGTGCCAGCAGTGAATTGGCAGGGAACCAAGAGACCCAGTACTTC. Its translation: CASSELAGNQETQYF.

The gene calls are TRBV3-1 (or the pseudogene TRBV3-2) and TRBJ1-2, with 8 nucleotides matching TRBD1. Germline V gives CDR1 LGHDT, CDR2 YNNKEL (reference sequence). The CDR3 is 16 residues long. The ends lost 1 base at V and 8 bases at J; junction bases unmatched: 12. Written as DNA, the CDR3 is TGTGCCAGCAGCCAAGCGGGGTTCGACAGGGGACGAGGCTACACCTTC. Its translation: CASSQAGFDRGRGYTF.

The V call is TRBV15, the J call TRBJ2-7, with 12 bases that match TRBD2. This CDR3 is 16 amino acids long. The trim removed 0 bases at V and 5 bases at J, leaving 5 bases unmatched. From germline, CDR1 is LNHNV and CDR2 YYDKDF (reference sequence). The CDR3 spells CATSRDVRTSGNEQYF. In DNA, the CDR3 is TGTGCCACCAGCAGAGACGTGAGGACTAGCGGGAACGAGCAGTACTTC. Based on the CDR3 plus reference TRBV15 and TRBJ2-7, the full variable domain is DAMVIQNPRYQVTQFGKPVTLSCSQTLNHNVMYWYQQKSSQAPKLLFHYYDKDFNNEADTPDNFQSRRPNTSFCFLDIRSPGLGDTAMYLCATSRDVRTSGNEQYFGPGTRLTVT.

In this sample, this clone turned up once. The chain is built from TRBV7-2 and TRBJ2-1, with 11 bases that match TRBD2. V dropped 4 bases and J dropped 8; count of bases not matched to a gene: 7. Germline-derived CDR1 and CDR2 are SGHTA and FQGNSA. CDR3 length: 15 residues. The CDR3 region has the DNA TGTGCCAGCAGCTCATTAGCGGGGGGGCGGTATGAGCAGTTCTTC. Translated: CASSSLAGGRYEQFF.

The genes are TRBV5-6 and TRBJ2-1, with 7 bases matching TRBD2. The trim removed 3 bases at V and 9 bases at J, leaving 6 bases unmatched. The CDR3 sequence is 13 residues long. Germline V CDR1 and CDR2: SGHDT, YYEEEE. Here the CDR3 reads CASSSGTNVEQFF. CDR3 nucleotides: TGTGCCAGCAGCTCCGGGACTAATGTTGAGCAGTTCTTC. Looking up the rest from reference TRBV5-6 and TRBJ2-1 gives the full variable domain: DAGVTQSPTHLIKTRGQQVTLRCSPKSGHDTVSWYQQALGQGPQFIFQYYEEEERQRGNFPDRFSGHQFPNYSSELNVNALLLGDSALYLCASSSGTNVEQFFGPGTRLTVL.

The chain couples TRBV2 to TRBJ1-6; no firm D call. V was pared by 7 bases and J by 4 bases, with 8 bases between. This CDR3 has 13 residues. Germline CDR1 reads SNHLY; CDR2 reads FYNNEI. The CDR3 spells CASTTRYNSPLHF. CDR3 in DNA: TGTGCCAGCACTACAAGATATAATTCACCCCTCCACTTT.

The chain recombines TRBV7-9 with TRBJ1-4, with D perhaps matching TRBD1 (6 bases). CDR3 length equals 15 residues. Trimming pared 5 bases from V and 4 bases from J, leaving 14 bases between. Germline CDR1 reads SEHNR; CDR2 reads FQNEAQ (reference sequence). The CDR3 DNA sequence: TGTGCCAGCAGCCTCCACAGGGCACATAATGAAAAACTGTTTTTT. Protein: CASSLHRAHNEKLFF.

This chain connects TRBV4-1 to TRBJ1-5, with no clear D. In germline, CDR1 is MGHRA, CDR2 YSYEKL. This CDR3 contains 15 residues. V dropped 0 bases and J dropped 4 bases, with 10 bases sitting between them. CDR3 nucleotide sequence: TGCGCCAGCAGCCAAGACCAGTGGAAGAATCAGCCCCAGCATTTT. Translation gives CASSQDQWKNQPQHF.